Shown below are 4 T cell receptor beta chains from a single sample sequenced in a study of T cell responses to AZD1222 COVID-19 vaccine. Profiling relied on immunoSEQ multiplex PCR, and the TCRdb table lists in-frame clones only, not all of them. The sample holds around 140,000 clones, 90% seen once. The sample was peripheral blood, taken on day 0 of AZD1222 vaccination. All receptors derive from an adult in good health.

This sequence joins TRBV9 and TRBJ1-3, with TRBD1 as a possible D gene (5 bases). CDR1 is SGDLS and CDR2 is YYNGEE in the germline V gene. This CDR3 is 16 amino acids long. The V end was cut by 3 bases, the J end by 2 bases, with 15 bases between. This CDR3 reads CASSAQGALPGNTIYF. As DNA, the CDR3 is TGTGCCAGCAGCGCGCAGGGTGCTTTACCTGGAAACACCATATATTTT.

This chain joins TRBV19 and TRBJ1-3; 8 bases agree with TRBD1. Per the germline V gene, CDR1 is LNHDA and CDR2 is SQIVND (reference sequence). V was pared by 6 bases and J by 0 bases, with 7 bases of the junction left unmatched. The CDR3 is 16 amino acids. In DNA form, the CDR3 reads TGTGCCAGTAGCATTCCCCAGGGGGCCTCTGGAAACACCATATATTTT. It specifies CASSIPQGASGNTIYF.

In its sample, this clone was seen once. The chain joins TRBV6-5 to TRBJ1-4; the match to TRBD1 covers 8 bases. The V gene end was trimmed by 6 bases and the J gene end by 7 bases; junction bases not matched to a gene: 1. The germline V gene encodes CDR1 MNHEY and CDR2 SVGAGI. This CDR3 is 12 amino acids long. The CDR3 is CASRGTGEKLFF. DNA for the CDR3: TGTGCCAGCAGAGGGACAGGTGAAAAACTGTTTTTT.

J is TRBJ2-7 and V is TRBV11-3; TRBD2 agrees at 7 bases. Trimming removed 5 bases from V and 4 bases from J; junction bases left unmatched: 8. Germline lookup yields CDR1 SGHNT and CDR2 YENEEA. The CDR3 contains 14 residues. CDR3 in amino acids: CASSPLGREYEQYF. In DNA form, the CDR3 reads TGTGCCAGCAGCCCTTTAGGGAGGGAGTACGAGCAGTACTTC.